The entry below gives a single TCR beta chain sequence along with its context. This specimen comes from a study of blood T cell repertoires in COVID-19. Study summary: From the United States, Italy and Spain came samples of acute and convalescent COVID-19. Nucleic acid was either cDNA or gDNA, and it came from T cells, B-cell-depleted T cells, or PBMCs.

As originally analysed: How many nucleated cells were present was estimated from reference gene primer amplification. Produced via immunoSEQ multiplex PCR; TCRdb's table is partial and in-frame only. The V and J calls and clone size are taken from that table; D and trimming were inferred from the DNA. This sample has about 55,000 clones, with around 90% found just once. V was shortened by 10 bases and J by 4 bases, with 13 bases between the two germline ends. Germline loops: CDR1 MNHEY, CDR2 SVGAGI. The CDR3 extends over 12 amino acids. The material sequenced was peripheral blood. The chain carries TRBV6-5 and TRBJ1-1; D is possibly TRBD1 (6 bases). The TCR was taken from a human donor with active COVID-19. The donor label of this sample is uncertain. The CDR3 here is CATHTGTTEAFF. The CDR3 DNA follows: TGTGCCACCCACACAGGGACCACTGAAGCTTTCTTT.